This T cell receptor beta chain appears in the sequencing data of a study of metastatic and nonmetastatic thyroid tumors. Study in general: Repertoires of blood and of tissue (tumor or nodule) from malignant and benign thyroid patients were compared.

Original handling: Clinicopathological groups supplied CDR3 differences that were used to build a distant-metastasis classifier for papillary thyroid cancer. TCRdb used MiXCR to call clones anew from the PCR reads. The authors' filters were not applied to this entry. The data show 32,000 or so clones, 15% to 20% seen once. Comments on this clone: Since no conserved phenylalanine or tryptophan closes the CDR3, a read error is the likely cause.

Deletions cut 1 base from V and 4 bases from J, with 13 bases between. CDR1 and CDR2 from the germline V gene are SGHDN and FVKESK. The length of the CDR3 is 15 residues. No patient had received any treatment before thyroid surgery. This sequence was found in a male donor with papillary thyroid cancer or a benign thyroid nodule (not recorded which). Some clones in this sample may be carry-over from other donors' samples. V is TRBV14 and J is TRBJ1-2; D ambiguous. Material: blood. The CDR3 DNA reads TGTGCCAGCAGCCAAGTCGAGACTTACCGCTATGGCTACACCCTC. Its protein product is CASSQVETYRYGYTL.